What follows are 5 T cell receptor beta chains derived from one specimen sequenced in a study of T-cell reconstitution after alpha-beta-depleted transplantation in children. Preparation of the TCRbeta library used unique molecular identifiers. TCRdb reprocessed the PCR reads with MiXCR, giving one entry per CDR3 protein. The data show about 580,000 distinct CDR3 sequences, approximately 22% seen once. Source: PBMCs, mostly from graft donor cells, taken 360 days after TCRalphabeta/CD19-depleted stem cell transplant. These TCRs come from a boy in the first two years of life who had a stem cell transplant for acute myeloid leukemia, so the T cells may come from the graft donor.

The chain employs TRBV5-1 and TRBJ2-5; 7 bases are a match to TRBD2. Losses at the gene ends were 3 bases for V and 2 bases for J; bases not matched to a gene: 7. There are 15 residues in the CDR3. Germline V gene data show CDR1 as SGHRS and CDR2 as YFSETQ. CDR3 nucleotide sequence: TGCGCCAGCAGCTGGAGCGGGACGGAACAAGAGACCCAGTACTTC. Encoded protein: CASSWSGTEQETQYF.

This clonotype was recorded a few times. The J gene is TRBJ1-6, the V gene TRBV2; 9 bases match TRBD1. With 7 bases clipped from V and 9 bases from J, the junction kept 7 bases outside the gene matches. The V gene's germline CDR1 is SNHLY and CDR2 FYNNEI. The CDR3 contains 14 residues. This CDR3 is CASNRGQGGSPLHF. CDR3 in DNA: TGTGCCAGCAATCGGGGACAGGGCGGTTCACCCCTCCACTTT.

This clonotype was observed once. The CDR3 DNA is TGTGCCAGCAGGGATGACAGCACTGAAGCTTTCTTT. It translates to CASRDDSTEAFF. The chain employs TRBV11-2 and TRBJ1-1, with a tentative D call TRBD1 (5 bases). The CDR3 sequence is 12 residues long. V lost 6 bases and J lost 4, with 9 bases in between. Germline CDR1 SGHAT, CDR2 FQNNGV.

This clonotype was seen a few times. This chain links TRBV12-3 or TRBV12-4 with TRBJ2-2, with TRBD1 matching over 9 bases. V shed 6 bases, J shed 4 bases, and the junction held 9 bases outside the gene matches. CDR3 length: 16 residues. The CDR3 DNA follows: TGTGCCAGCAGCCGGGGACAGGGCGTCGGCACCGGGGAGCTGTTTTTT. The encoded protein is CASSRGQGVGTGELFF.

The rearrangement uses TRBV9 and TRBJ1-2; D uncertain. CDR3 size: 12 residues. The V end lost 7 bases, the J end lost 7 bases, and 14 bases lay between the germline ends. Germline CDR1 reads SGDLS; CDR2 reads YYNGEE. As DNA, the CDR3 is TGTGCCAGCGGCGCAGACTGGAGTGGCTACACCTTC. Encoded protein: CASGADWSGYTF.